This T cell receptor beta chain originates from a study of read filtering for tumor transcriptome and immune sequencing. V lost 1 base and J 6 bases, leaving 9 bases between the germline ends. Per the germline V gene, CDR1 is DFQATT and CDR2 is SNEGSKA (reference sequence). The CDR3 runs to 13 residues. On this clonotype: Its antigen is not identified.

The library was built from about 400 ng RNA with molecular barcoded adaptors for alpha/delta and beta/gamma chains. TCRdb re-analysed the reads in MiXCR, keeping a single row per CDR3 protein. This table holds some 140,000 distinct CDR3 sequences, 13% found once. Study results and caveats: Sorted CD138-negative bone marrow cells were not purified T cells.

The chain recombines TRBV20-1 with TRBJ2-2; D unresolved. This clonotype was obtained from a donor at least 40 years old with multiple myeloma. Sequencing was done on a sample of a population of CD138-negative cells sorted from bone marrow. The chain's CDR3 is CSARGPLPGELFF. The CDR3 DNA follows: TGCAGTGCTAGAGGGCCCCTCCCCGGGGAGCTGTTTTTT.